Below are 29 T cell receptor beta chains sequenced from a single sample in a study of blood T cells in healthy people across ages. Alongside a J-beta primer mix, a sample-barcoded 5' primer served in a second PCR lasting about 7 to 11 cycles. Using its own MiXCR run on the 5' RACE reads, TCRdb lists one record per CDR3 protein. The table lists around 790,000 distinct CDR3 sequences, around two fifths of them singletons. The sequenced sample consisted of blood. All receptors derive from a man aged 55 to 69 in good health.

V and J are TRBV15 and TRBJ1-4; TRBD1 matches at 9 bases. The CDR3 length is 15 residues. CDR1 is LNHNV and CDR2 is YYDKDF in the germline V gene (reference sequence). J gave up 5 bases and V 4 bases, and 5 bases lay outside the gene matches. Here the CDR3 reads CATSTNRGRNEKLFF. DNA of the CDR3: TGTGCCACCAGCACTAACAGGGGGCGCAATGAAAAACTGTTTTTT. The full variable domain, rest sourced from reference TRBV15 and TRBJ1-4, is DAMVIQNPRYQVTQFGKPVTLSCSQTLNHNVMYWYQQKSSQAPKLLFHYYDKDFNNEADTPDNFQSRRPNTSFCFLDIRSPGLGDTAMYLCATSTNRGRNEKLFFGSGTQLSVL.

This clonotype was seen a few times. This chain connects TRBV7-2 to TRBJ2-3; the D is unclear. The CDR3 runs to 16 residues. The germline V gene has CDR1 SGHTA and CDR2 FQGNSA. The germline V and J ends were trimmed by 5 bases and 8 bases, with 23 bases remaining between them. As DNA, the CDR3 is TGTGCCAGCAGCAGAGAGCTTGCGCAGCGCCGAGGTACGCAGTATTTT. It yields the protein CASSRELAQRRGTQYF.

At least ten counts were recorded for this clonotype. The CDR3 spells CASSPGQLKPQHF. CDR3 nucleotides: TGTGCCAGCAGCCCCGGACAGTTGAAGCCCCAGCATTTT. This chain joins TRBV2 and TRBJ1-5; D might be TRBD1 (6 bases). V was clipped by 6 bases and J by 8 bases, with 14 bases between them. The CDR3 length is 13 residues. In germline, CDR1 is SNHLY, CDR2 FYNNEI. Full variable domain (rest looked up from reference TRBV2 and TRBJ1-5): EPEVTQTPSHQVTQMGQEVILRCVPISNHLYFYWYRQILGQKVEFLVSFYNNEISEKSEIFDDQFSVERPDGSNFTLKIRSTKLEDSAMYFCASSPGQLKPQHFGDGTRLSIL.

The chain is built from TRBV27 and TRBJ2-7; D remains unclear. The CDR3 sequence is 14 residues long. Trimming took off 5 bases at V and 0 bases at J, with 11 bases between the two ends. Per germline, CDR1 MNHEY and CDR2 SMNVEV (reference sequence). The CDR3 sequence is CASSVDGFSYEQYF. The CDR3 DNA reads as TGTGCCAGCAGTGTGGACGGGTTCTCCTACGAGCAGTACTTC.

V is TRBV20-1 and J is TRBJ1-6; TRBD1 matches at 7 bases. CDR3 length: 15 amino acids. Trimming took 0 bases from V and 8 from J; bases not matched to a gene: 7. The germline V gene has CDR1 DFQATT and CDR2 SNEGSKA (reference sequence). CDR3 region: CSARDMTGLDSPLHF. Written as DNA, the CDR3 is TGCAGTGCTAGAGACATGACAGGGTTAGATTCACCCCTCCACTTT.

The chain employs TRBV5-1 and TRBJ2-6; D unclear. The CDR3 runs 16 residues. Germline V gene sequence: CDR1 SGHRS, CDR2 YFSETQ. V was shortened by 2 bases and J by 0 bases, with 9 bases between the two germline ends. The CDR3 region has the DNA TGCGCCAGCAGCTTTACTGCCGTCTCTGGGGCCAACGTCCTGACTTTC. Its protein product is CASSFTAVSGANVLTF.

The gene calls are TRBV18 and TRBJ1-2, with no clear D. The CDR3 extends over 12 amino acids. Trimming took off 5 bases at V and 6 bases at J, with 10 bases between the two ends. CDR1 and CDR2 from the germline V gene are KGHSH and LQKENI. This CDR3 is CASSIGVHGYTF. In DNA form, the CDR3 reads TGTGCCAGCTCAATCGGGGTCCATGGCTACACCTTC. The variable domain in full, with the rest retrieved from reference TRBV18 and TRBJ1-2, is NAGVMQNPRHLVRRRGQEARLRCSPMKGHSHVYWYRQLPEEGLKFMVYLQKENIIDESGMPKERFSAEFPKEGPSILRIQQVVRGDSAAYFCASSIGVHGYTFGSGTRLTVV.

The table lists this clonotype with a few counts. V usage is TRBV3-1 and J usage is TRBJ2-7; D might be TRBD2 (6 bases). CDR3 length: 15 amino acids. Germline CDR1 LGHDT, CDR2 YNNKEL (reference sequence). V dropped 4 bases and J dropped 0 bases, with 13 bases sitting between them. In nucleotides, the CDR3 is TGTGCCAGCAGCCTTAGCGGAGTTGGCTCCTACGAGCAGTACTTC. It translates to CASSLSGVGSYEQYF.

The CDR3 reads CASSEYRGGSEQFF. DNA for the CDR3: TGTGCCAGCAGTGAATATAGAGGGGGGAGTGAGCAGTTCTTC. The chain is built from TRBV25-1 and TRBJ2-1; D may correspond to TRBD1 or TRBD2 (6 bases each). Germline CDR1 and CDR2: MGHDK and SYGVNS. This CDR3 is 14 amino acids long. Between the trimmed V and J ends, which lost 0 bases and 9 bases, there was a span of 12 bases. Together with reference TRBV25-1 and TRBJ2-1, the CDR3 gives the full variable domain: EADIYQTPRYLVIGTGKKITLECSQTMGHDKMYWYQQDPGMELHLIHYSYGVNSTEKGDLSSESTVSRIRTEHFPLTLESARPSHTSQYLCASSEYRGGSEQFFGPGTRLTVL.

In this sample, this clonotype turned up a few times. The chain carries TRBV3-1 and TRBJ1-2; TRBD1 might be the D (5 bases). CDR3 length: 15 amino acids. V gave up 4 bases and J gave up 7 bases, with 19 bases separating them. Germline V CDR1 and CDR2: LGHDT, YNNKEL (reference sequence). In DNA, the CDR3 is TGTGCCAGCAGCCCCACTCCCGGGGCGGGAGGTGGCTACACCTTC. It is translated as CASSPTPGAGGGYTF.

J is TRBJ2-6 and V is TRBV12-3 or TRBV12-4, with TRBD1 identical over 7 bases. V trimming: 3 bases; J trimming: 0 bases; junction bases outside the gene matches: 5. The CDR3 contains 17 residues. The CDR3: CASSFKGASSGANVLTF. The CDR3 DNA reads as TGTGCCAGCAGTTTTAAGGGGGCGAGCTCTGGGGCCAACGTCCTGACTTTC.

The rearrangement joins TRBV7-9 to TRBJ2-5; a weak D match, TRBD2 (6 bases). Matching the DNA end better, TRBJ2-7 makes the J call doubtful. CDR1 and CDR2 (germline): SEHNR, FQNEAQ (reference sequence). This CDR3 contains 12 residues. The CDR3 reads CASSLIGSEQYF. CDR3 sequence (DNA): TGTGCCAGCAGCTTAATCGGGAGCGAGCAGTACTTC.

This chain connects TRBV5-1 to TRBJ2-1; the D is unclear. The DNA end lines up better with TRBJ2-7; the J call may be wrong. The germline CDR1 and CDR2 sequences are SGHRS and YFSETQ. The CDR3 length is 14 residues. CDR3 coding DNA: TGCGCCAGCAGCGTCGAAGGGCCCTACAATGAGCAGTACTTC. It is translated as CASSVEGPYNEQYF.

The CDR3 nucleotides are TGTGCCAGCAGCTTAGGCGGGACAGGGGGGAACACTGAAGCTTTCTTT. This gives the protein CASSLGGTGGNTEAFF. The chain is built from TRBV7-2 and TRBJ1-1; 11 bases map to TRBD1. Germline V gene data show CDR1 as SGHTA and CDR2 as FQGNSA. J gave up 1 base and V 1 base, and 2 bases lay outside the gene matches. The CDR3 has 16 residues.

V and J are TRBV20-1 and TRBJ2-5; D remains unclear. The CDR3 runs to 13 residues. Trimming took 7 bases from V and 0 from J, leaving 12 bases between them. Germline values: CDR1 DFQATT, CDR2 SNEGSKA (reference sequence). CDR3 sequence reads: CSVSIGYQETQYF. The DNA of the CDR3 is TGCAGTGTTAGTATCGGGTACCAAGAGACCCAGTACTTC.

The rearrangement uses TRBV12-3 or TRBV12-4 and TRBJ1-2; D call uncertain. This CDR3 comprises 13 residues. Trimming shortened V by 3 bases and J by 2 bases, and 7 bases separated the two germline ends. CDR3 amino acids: CASSFGVNYGYTF. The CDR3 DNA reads TGTGCCAGCAGTTTTGGGGTCAACTATGGCTACACCTTC.

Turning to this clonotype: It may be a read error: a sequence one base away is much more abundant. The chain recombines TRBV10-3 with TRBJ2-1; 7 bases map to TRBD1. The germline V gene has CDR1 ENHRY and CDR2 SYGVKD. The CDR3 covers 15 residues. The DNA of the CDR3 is TGTGCCATCGGTGAGAACAGGGGCAAATACAATGAGCAGTTCTTC. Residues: CAIGENRGKYNEQFF.

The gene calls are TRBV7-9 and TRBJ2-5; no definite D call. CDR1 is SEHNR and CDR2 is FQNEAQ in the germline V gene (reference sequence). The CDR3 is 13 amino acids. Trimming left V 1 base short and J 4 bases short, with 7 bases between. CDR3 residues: CASSLEVVETQYF. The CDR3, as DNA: TGTGCCAGCAGCTTAGAGGTAGTAGAGACCCAGTACTTC.

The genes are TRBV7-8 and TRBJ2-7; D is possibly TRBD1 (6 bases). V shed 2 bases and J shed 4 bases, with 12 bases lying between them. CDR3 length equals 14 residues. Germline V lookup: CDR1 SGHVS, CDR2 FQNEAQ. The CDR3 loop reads CASSLTKQGYEQYF. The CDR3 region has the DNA TGTGCCAGCAGCTTAACAAAACAGGGTTACGAGCAGTACTTC.

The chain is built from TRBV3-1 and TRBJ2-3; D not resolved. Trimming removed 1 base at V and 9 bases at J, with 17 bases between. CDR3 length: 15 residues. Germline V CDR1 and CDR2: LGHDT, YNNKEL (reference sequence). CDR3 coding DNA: TGTGCCAGCAGCCAAGGGCTCAGAGACTCATGGACGCAGTATTTT. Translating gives CASSQGLRDSWTQYF.

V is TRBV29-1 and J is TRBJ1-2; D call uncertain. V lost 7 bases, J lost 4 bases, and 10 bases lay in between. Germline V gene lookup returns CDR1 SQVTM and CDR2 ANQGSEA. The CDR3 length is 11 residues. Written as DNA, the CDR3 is TGCAGCGCCGAATCAAGCTATGGCTACACCTTC. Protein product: CSAESSYGYTF.

CDR3 coding DNA: TGTGCCAGCAGCTTAGAAGTAGGAAAACTGTTTTTT. As protein: CASSLEVGKLFF. This rearrangement joins TRBV7-2 to TRBJ1-4; no firm D call. Germline V gene sequence: CDR1 SGHTA, CDR2 FQGNSA. The V and J ends lost 1 base and 10 bases respectively, with 7 bases between them. The CDR3 totals 12 residues. The complete variable domain, with remaining parts taken from reference TRBV7-2 and TRBJ1-4, reads GAGVSQSPSNKVTEKGKDVELRCDPISGHTALYWYRQSLGQGLEFLIYFQGNSAPDKSGLPSDRFSAERTGGSVSTLTIQRTQQEDSAVYLCASSLEVGKLFFGSGTQLSVL.

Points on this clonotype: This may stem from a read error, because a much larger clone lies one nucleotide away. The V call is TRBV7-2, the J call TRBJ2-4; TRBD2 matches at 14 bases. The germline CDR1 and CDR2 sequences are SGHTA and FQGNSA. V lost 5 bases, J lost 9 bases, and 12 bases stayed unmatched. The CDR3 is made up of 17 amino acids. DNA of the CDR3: TGTGCCAGCAGCGCCCGGACTAGCGGGGGGACGAGGATCATTCAGTACTTC. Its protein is CASSARTSGGTRIIQYF.

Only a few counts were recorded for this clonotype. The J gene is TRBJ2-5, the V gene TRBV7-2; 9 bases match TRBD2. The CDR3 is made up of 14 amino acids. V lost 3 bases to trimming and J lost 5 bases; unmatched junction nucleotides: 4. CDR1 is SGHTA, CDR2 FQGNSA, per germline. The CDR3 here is CASSLASGVETQYF. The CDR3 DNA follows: TGTGCCAGCAGCTTGGCTAGCGGGGTGGAGACCCAGTACTTC.

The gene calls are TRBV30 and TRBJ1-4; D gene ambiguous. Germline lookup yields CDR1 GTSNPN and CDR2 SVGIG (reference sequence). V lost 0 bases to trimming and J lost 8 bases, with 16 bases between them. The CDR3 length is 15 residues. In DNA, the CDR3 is TGTGCCTGGAGTGTACGAGGGCGATGGGAGGAAAAACTGTTTTTT. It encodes CAWSVRGRWEEKLFF.

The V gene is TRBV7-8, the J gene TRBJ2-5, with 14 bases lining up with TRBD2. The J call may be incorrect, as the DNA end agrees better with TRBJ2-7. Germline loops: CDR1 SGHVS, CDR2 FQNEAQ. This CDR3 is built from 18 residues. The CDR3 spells CASSLGPATSGGAHEQYF. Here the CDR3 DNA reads TGTGCCAGCAGCTTAGGACCTGCGACTAGCGGGGGGGCCCACGAGCAGTACTTC.

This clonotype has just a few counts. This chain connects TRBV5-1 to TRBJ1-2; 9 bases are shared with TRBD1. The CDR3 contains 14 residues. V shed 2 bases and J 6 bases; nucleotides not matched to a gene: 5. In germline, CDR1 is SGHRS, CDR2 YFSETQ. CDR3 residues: CASSLTRTGDGYTF. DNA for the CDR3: TGCGCCAGCAGCTTAACCCGGACAGGGGATGGCTACACCTTC.

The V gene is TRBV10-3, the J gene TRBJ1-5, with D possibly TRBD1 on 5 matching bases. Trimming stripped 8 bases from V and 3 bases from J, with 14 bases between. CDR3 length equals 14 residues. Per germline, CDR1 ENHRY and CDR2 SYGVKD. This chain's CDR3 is CAIANGGNNQPQHF. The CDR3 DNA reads TGTGCCATCGCAAACGGGGGTAACAATCAGCCCCAGCATTTT.

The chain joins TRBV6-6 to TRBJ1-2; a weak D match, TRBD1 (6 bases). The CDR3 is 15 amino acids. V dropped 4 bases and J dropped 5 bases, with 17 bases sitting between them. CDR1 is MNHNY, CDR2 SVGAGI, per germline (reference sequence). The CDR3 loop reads CASSSRTAITYGYTF. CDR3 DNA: TGTGCCAGCAGTTCCAGGACAGCGATAACGTATGGCTACACCTTC.